A selection of T cell receptor beta chains follows, all from one sample in a study of T cells of healthy individuals. TCRdb independently ran MiXCR on the 5' RACE reads; one entry per CDR3 protein. Of around 100,000 distinct CDR3 sequences in the sample, 17% were seen once. The receptors stem from a human donor in good health. Each CDR3 is given with its conserved first and last residue. Each record gives: J gene, V gene, clone size, D gene, CDR3 DNA, CDR3 protein. The D gene is left open where the match is weak. Clone size is given for some rows only: seen once, a few or many times, or a class if the clone is expanded.

J gene: TRBJ1-1
V gene: TRBV7-9
clone size: few
D gene: TRBD1
CDR3 DNA: TGTGCCAGCAGCCCCCTCCAGGGGGGCACTGAAGCTTTCTTT
CDR3 protein: CASSPLQGGTEAFF

J gene: TRBJ1-5
V gene: TRBV6-1
clone size: many
D gene: -
CDR3 DNA: TGTGCCAGCGGCGGGGGCATAGGTCAGCCCCAGCATTTT
CDR3 protein: CASGGGIGQPQHF

J gene: TRBJ1-2
V gene: TRBV18
clone size: -
D gene: -
CDR3 DNA: TGTGCCAGCTCCCCAAGAAGTTACCAAAACTATGGCTACACCTTC
CDR3 protein: CASSPRSYQNYGYTF

J gene: TRBJ1-4
V gene: TRBV11-2
clone size: -
D gene: -
CDR3 DNA: TGTGCCAGCAGCCGCGTAAGGACAGCAGAAAAACTGTTTTTT
CDR3 protein: CASSRVRTAEKLFF

J gene: TRBJ1-2
V gene: TRBV27
clone size: few
D gene: TRBD1
CDR3 DNA: TGTGCCAGCAGTTTGCAGGGGGCCGGCTATGGCTACACCTTC
CDR3 protein: CASSLQGAGYGYTF

J gene: TRBJ2-6
V gene: TRBV20-1
clone size: few
D gene: -
CDR3 DNA: TGCAGTGCTCCCGTCTCTGGGGCCAACGTCCTGACTTTC
CDR3 protein: CSAPVSGANVLTF

J gene: TRBJ1-3
V gene: TRBV4-3
clone size: -
D gene: -
CDR3 DNA: TGCGCCAGCAGCCAGGACACAGGGTCGGGAAACACCATATATTTT
CDR3 protein: CASSQDTGSGNTIYF

J gene: TRBJ2-1
V gene: TRBV15
clone size: few
D gene: -
CDR3 DNA: TGTGCCACCAGCAGCTTTGGTGGGGGGGGGGCTTACAATGAGCAGTTCTTC
CDR3 protein: CATSSFGGGGAYNEQFF

J gene: TRBJ1-4
V gene: TRBV7-2
clone size: few
D gene: -
CDR3 DNA: TGTGCCAGCAGCTGGAGGGGGGCAACTAATGAAAAACTGTTTTTT
CDR3 protein: CASSWRGATNEKLFF

J gene: TRBJ1-6
V gene: TRBV5-1
clone size: -
D gene: -
CDR3 DNA: TGCGCCAGCAGCTTGGTGGCTGATTCACCCCTCCACTTT
CDR3 protein: CASSLVADSPLHF

J gene: TRBJ1-1
V gene: TRBV20-1
clone size: few
D gene: TRBD1
CDR3 DNA: TGCAGTGCTTTCAATCCGGGACAGGCAAAAAACACTGAAGCTTTCTTT
CDR3 protein: CSAFNPGQAKNTEAFF

J gene: TRBJ1-5
V gene: TRBV20-1
clone size: many
D gene: -
CDR3 DNA: TGCAGTGCTAGGAAACTAGCGGGTAATCAGCCCCAGCATTTT
CDR3 protein: CSARKLAGNQPQHF

J gene: TRBJ2-2
V gene: TRBV10-3
clone size: -
D gene: -
CDR3 DNA: TGTGCCATCTCCGCCGGGCGGGAGCTGTTTTTT
CDR3 protein: CAISAGRELFF

J gene: TRBJ2-3
V gene: TRBV14
clone size: -
D gene: -
CDR3 DNA: TGTGCCAGCAGCCAAGACCCTGGTACGGAAGATACGCAGTATTTT
CDR3 protein: CASSQDPGTEDTQYF

J gene: TRBJ2-1
V gene: TRBV19
clone size: -
D gene: -
CDR3 DNA: TGTGCCAGTAGTCATGAGGGGGGGGATGAGCAGTTCTTC
CDR3 protein: CASSHEGGDEQFF

J gene: TRBJ2-7
V gene: TRBV7-8
clone size: -
D gene: -
CDR3 DNA: TGTGCCAGCAGCTTAGGTTCCAACTACGAGCAGTACTTC
CDR3 protein: CASSLGSNYEQYF

J gene: TRBJ1-1
V gene: TRBV28
clone size: few
D gene: -
CDR3 DNA: TGTGCCAGCAGGCACGTTCTCATGAACACTGAAGCTTTCTTT
CDR3 protein: CASRHVLMNTEAFF

J gene: TRBJ2-7
V gene: TRBV20-1
clone size: few
D gene: -
CDR3 DNA: TGCAGTGCTAGATCGTGGGGGTCCCCTTACGAGCAGTACTTC
CDR3 protein: CSARSWGSPYEQYF

J gene: TRBJ1-5
V gene: TRBV6-2/TRBV6-3
clone size: few
D gene: TRBD1
CDR3 DNA: TGTGCCAGCAGTTACCGGGACAGGGGAAATCAGCCCCAGCATTTT
CDR3 protein: CASSYRDRGNQPQHF

J gene: TRBJ2-1
V gene: TRBV21-1
clone size: -
D gene: -
CDR3 DNA: TGTGCCAGCAGCAATAGGGTTATCAGTGAGCAGTTCTTC
CDR3 protein: CASSNRVISEQFF

J gene: TRBJ2-2
V gene: TRBV7-8
clone size: -
D gene: -
CDR3 DNA: TGTGCCAGCAGTTTACTGGTGTCTGGCGGGGAGCTGTTTTTT
CDR3 protein: CASSLLVSGGELFF

J gene: TRBJ1-3
V gene: TRBV12-3/TRBV12-4
clone size: -
D gene: -
CDR3 DNA: TGTGCCAGCACCCAGCGGGGGTTTGGAAACACCATATATTTT
CDR3 protein: CASTQRGFGNTIYF

J gene: TRBJ2-7
V gene: TRBV20-1
clone size: few
D gene: TRBD2
CDR3 DNA: TGCAGTGTAGCGGGTACCTACGAGCAGTACTTC
CDR3 protein: CSVAGTYEQYF

J gene: TRBJ1-4
V gene: TRBV20-1
clone size: few
D gene: TRBD1
CDR3 DNA: TGCAGTGCTATGACAGGGAGAGGTGAAAAACTGTTTTTT
CDR3 protein: CSAMTGRGEKLFF

J gene: TRBJ2-1
V gene: TRBV5-1
clone size: -
D gene: TRBD2
CDR3 DNA: TGCGCCAGCAGATTAGCGGGAGCATATGAGCAGTTCTTC
CDR3 protein: CASRLAGAYEQFF

J gene: TRBJ2-1
V gene: TRBV20-1
clone size: many
D gene: -
CDR3 DNA: TGCAGTGCTAGAGAGTGGGGTCAGGGATTAAATGAGCAGTTCTTC
CDR3 protein: CSAREWGQGLNEQFF

J gene: TRBJ2-7
V gene: TRBV7-2
clone size: many
D gene: -
CDR3 DNA: TGTGCCAGCAGCTTGACAAGGGGAGGTTACGAGCAGTACTTC
CDR3 protein: CASSLTRGGYEQYF

J gene: TRBJ1-2
V gene: TRBV3-1
clone size: -
D gene: -
CDR3 DNA: TGTGCCAGCAGCCAATTGGAGAGGGATGGCTACACCTTC
CDR3 protein: CASSQLERDGYTF